The T cell receptor (beta chain) under discussion was sequenced for a study of blood T cells in healthy people across ages (dated by TCRdb to 2013 to 2016). Concerning the study at large: Template switching captured roughly one uniquely barcoded TCR beta cDNA molecule per two T cells in model experiments. To track age-related changes in TCR beta repertoire diversity, the study relied on deep sequencing normalized with unique cDNA molecular identifiers. The donors were divided into four age groups: young (average around 16 years), middle-aged (over 35), aged (approximately 62) and long-lived (about 79). To avoid experimental bias, donors of different ages were distributed randomly across sequencing lanes. The study analyzed two additional independent replicas of 1 million unique cDNA reads from the same blood draw for two donors, one aged 18 to 29 and one aged 80 or older.

The roughly 39 donors, aged about 6 to 95 years, were systemically healthy Caucasian individuals from Russia. Each donor gave roughly 9 milliliters of peripheral blood, drawn into EDTA-treated Vacutainer tubes. Ficoll-Paque density-gradient centrifugation was used to isolate PBMCs, with at least 7 million obtained per sample. Trizol reagent was used to extract total RNA from PBMCs, with at least 5.5 micrograms per sample. Naive CD45RAhigh/CD27high T cell percentages were measured by flow cytometry on a PBMC aliquot from every donor. The receptor library was made with 5' RACE. This sample was sequenced with an Illumina HiSeq 2500. A second PCR of roughly 7 to 11 cycles was performed with a sample-barcoded 5' primer and a J-beta primer mix. Each TCR beta cDNA molecule received a unique molecular identifier from a template-switch 5' adaptor carrying 12 random nucleotides. Each sample yielded at least 2.5 million CDR3-containing paired-end reads. First-strand cDNA was synthesized from all RNA with the Mint cDNA synthesis kit, primed by a TRBC-specific oligonucleotide. After uracil-DNA glycosylase treatment, a first 18-cycle PCR used universal primers M1SS and BC2_uni_R on all cDNA. On the study's bioinformatics: Each sample was normalized by randomly selecting 1 million high-quality reads, each carrying a distinct molecular identifier. Reads sharing molecular identifiers were discarded rather than binned into consensus sequences. MiTCR, run with a Q25 quality threshold and the strictest error-elimination algorithm, handled CDR3 identification, clonotype clustering and error correction. A nonparametric unseen species model with Euler transformation was used to estimate lower-bound total TCR beta diversity. In TCRdb, the public reads were trimmed at Q25 with fastp and aligned with MiXCR, with productive beta chains retained. Each entry is one CDR3 protein sequence, shown with its most common DNA and genes. The V and J calls were not made by the authors but by TCRdb's processing. Across this sample there are roughly 2 million distinct CDR3 sequences, with 49% seen only once. More than 2% of the sample goes to the ten largest clones.

CDR1 and CDR2 were assigned from the germline V gene (reference sequence) as MNHEY and SMNVEV. Between the V and J ends, shortened by 4 bases and 6 bases respectively, the junction contains 18 bases. The CDR3, from cysteine to phenylalanine, totals 15 residues. Just the 45-base CDR3 DNA is kept, in frame starting at base 1. Concerning this clonotype itself: Its antigen remains unidentified. No much larger clone exists at a distance of one base, and base qualities are not known.

Study-wide conclusions, independent of this receptor: Since profiling was done on bulk unsorted PBMCs, naive and antigen-experienced compartments could not be conclusively compared. As age increased, observed TCR beta diversity per million T cells dropped in a roughly linear way, and a significant reduction was already evident by age about 40. Compared with the aged group, the long-lived group had more naive CD4+ T cells, fewer expanded clones and increased TCR diversity, suggesting age selection. Estimates of total diversity based on one million sequenced T cells were considered lower bounds and underestimates. Observed TCR beta diversity correlated strongly with the percentage of naive T cells measured by flow cytometry. The CMV infection status of donors was not known, potentially confounding age-related changes in expanded clonotypes.

The chain joins TRBV27 to TRBJ1-2; TRBD1 is possibly the D segment (6 matching bases). Input material: blood. This sequence was found in a woman between 40 and 55 years old in good health. The DNA is TGTGCCAGCAGTTCCTTTAGTTCCAGGGGACATGGCTACACCTTC. It translates as CASSSFSSRGHGYTF.